The 6 T cell receptor beta chains listed next were all sequenced from one sample in a study of CD8 T cells in Susac syndrome. The authors reverse transcribed 0.5 to 1 ug RNA with random hexamers. MiXCR, applied by TCRdb to the immunoSEQ multiplex PCR reads, yields one record per CDR3 protein. The sample holds around 140,000 distinct CDR3 sequences, approximately 95% seen once. Input material: CD4+ T cells from PBMCs. These receptors all come from a human donor with multiple sclerosis.

This rearrangement joins TRBV23-1 to TRBJ1-2; D possibly corresponds to TRBD1 (5 bases). TRBV23-1 qualifies as an ORF whose function is uncertain. Trimming left V 1 base short and J 3 bases short, with 9 bases between. The CDR3 is 14 residues long. The CDR3 bases are TGCGCCAGCAGTCAATTGGGGGGTCACTATGGCTACACCTTC. Encoded protein: CASSQLGGHYGYTF.

The chain employs TRBV4-1 and TRBJ1-5; 7 nucleotides line up with TRBD1. J lost 0 bases, V lost 2 bases, and 7 bases had no gene match. CDR1 and CDR2 (germline): MGHRA, YSYEKL. The CDR3 consists of 17 residues. The CDR3 region has the DNA TGCGCCAGCAGCCAACGTTCAGGGGGAGATAGCAATCAGCCCCAGCATTTT. It specifies CASSQRSGGDSNQPQHF.

The chain uses TRBV5-1 and TRBJ2-6, with D maybe TRBD1 (5 bases). CDR1 and CDR2 (germline): SGHRS, YFSETQ. This CDR3 has 19 amino acids. V was clipped by 4 bases and J by 0 bases, with 20 bases between them. In DNA, the CDR3 is TGCGCCAGCAGCAAGCAACACCGGACATCCCACTCTGGGGCCAACGTCCTGACTTTC. Its protein product is CASSKQHRTSHSGANVLTF.

The chain is built from TRBV27 and TRBJ1-2, with D maybe TRBD1 (5 bases). The CDR3 extends over 13 amino acids. V lost 6 bases to trimming and J lost 4 bases, with 12 bases between them. From germline, CDR1 is MNHEY and CDR2 SMNVEV (reference sequence). This chain's CDR3 is CASSRGRAYGYTF. The CDR3 DNA is TGTGCCAGCAGCCGGGGACGGGCCTATGGCTACACCTTC.

The chain carries TRBV29-1 and TRBJ2-1; perhaps TRBD1 as D (5 bases). TRBJ2-7 matches the DNA end more closely, so the J call is doubtful. The CDR3 totals 12 residues. From germline, CDR1 is SQVTM and CDR2 ANQGSEA. The DNA of the CDR3 is TGCAGCGTTGGTCAGGGTAAATACGAGCAGTACTTC. Its translation is CSVGQGKYEQYF.

The V call is TRBV12-3 or TRBV12-4, the J call TRBJ2-7; TRBD1 or TRBD2 may be the D gene (6 bases each). The CDR3 runs to 15 residues. V was trimmed by 6 bases and J by 3 bases, leaving 18 bases between them. The CDR3 DNA follows: TGTGCCAGCAGCCCCCCCGGGGGCCCGGACTACGAGCAGTACTTC. It yields the protein CASSPPGGPDYEQYF.